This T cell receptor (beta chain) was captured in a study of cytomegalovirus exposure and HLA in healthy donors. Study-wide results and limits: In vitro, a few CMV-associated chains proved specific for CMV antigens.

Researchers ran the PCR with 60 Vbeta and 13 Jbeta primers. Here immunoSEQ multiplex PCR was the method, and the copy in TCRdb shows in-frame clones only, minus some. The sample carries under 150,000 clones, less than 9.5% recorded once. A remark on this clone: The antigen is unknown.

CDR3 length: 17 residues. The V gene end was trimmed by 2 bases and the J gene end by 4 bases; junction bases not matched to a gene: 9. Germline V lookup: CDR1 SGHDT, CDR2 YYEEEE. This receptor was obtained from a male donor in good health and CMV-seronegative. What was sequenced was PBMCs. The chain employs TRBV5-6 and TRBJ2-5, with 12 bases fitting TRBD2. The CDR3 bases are TGTGCCAGCAGCTTTGGACTAGCGGGAACGTGGGGAGAGACCCAGTACTTC. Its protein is CASSFGLAGTWGETQYF.